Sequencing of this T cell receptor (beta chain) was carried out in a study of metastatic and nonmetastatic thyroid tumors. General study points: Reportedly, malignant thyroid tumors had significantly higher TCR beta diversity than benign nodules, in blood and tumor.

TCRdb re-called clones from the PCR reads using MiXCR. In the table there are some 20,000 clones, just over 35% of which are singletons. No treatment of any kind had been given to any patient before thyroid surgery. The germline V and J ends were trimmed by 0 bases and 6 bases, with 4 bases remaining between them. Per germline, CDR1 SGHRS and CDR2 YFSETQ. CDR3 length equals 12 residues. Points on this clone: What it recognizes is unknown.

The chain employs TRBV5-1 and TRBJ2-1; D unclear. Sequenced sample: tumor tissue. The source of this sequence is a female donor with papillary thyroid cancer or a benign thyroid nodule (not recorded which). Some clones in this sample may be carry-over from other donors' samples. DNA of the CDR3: TGCGCCAGCAGCTTGGGGGGCAATGAGCAGTTCTTC. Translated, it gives CASSLGGNEQFF.